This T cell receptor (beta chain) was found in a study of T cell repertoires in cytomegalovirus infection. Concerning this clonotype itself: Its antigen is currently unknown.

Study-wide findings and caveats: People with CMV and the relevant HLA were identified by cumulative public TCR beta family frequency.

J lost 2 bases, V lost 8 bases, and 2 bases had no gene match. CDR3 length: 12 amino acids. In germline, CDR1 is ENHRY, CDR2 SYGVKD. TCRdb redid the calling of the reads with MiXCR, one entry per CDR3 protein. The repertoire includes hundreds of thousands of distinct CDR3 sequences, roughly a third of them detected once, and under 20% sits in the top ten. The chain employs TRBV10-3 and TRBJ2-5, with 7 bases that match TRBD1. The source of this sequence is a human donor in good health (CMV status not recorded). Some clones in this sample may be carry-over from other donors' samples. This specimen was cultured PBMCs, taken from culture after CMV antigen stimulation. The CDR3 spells CAIGTAQETQYF. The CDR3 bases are TGTGCCATCGGGACAGCTCAAGAGACCCAGTACTTC.